The source of this TCR beta chain is a study of blood T cell repertoires in COVID-19. Turning to the study itself: Both acute and convalescent COVID-19 samples were obtained from the United States, Italy and Spain. PBMCs, B-cell-depleted T cells, or T cells were the source of the cDNA or gDNA that made up the material.

As processed by the authors: Amplified reference gene primers provided the basis for estimating nucleated cell counts. Repertoires were generated with immunoSEQ multiplex PCR, while TCRdb's copy carries only in-frame clones and drops some. V and J calls and clone size are given by that table; D and trimming were obtained from the DNA. The sample lists approximately 39,000 clones; roughly 94% were seen once. The CDR3 length is 16 residues. Germline CDR1 is SGHTS and CDR2 is YDEGEE. V lost 4 bases and J lost 2, with 16 bases in between. This rearrangement joins TRBV5-8 to TRBJ2-1; D is unclear. The specimen sequenced was peripheral blood. The receptor was isolated from a human donor with active COVID-19. The donor label of this sample is uncertain. CDR3 DNA sequence: TGTGCCAGCAGCCCCTCCGAAAGTAGAGCCTACAATGAGCAGTTCTTC. This codes for CASSPSESRAYNEQFF.